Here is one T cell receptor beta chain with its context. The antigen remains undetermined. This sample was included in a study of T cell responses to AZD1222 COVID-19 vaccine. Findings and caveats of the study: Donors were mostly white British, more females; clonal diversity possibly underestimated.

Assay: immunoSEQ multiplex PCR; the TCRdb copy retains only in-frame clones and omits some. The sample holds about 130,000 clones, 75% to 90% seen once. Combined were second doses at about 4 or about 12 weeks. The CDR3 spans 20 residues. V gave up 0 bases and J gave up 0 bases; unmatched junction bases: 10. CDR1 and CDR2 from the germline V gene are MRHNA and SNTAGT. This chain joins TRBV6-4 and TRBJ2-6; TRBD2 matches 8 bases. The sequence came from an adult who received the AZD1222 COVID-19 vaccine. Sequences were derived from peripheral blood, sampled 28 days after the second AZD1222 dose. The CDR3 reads CASSDSYVAGGSSGANVLTF. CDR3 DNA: TGTGCCAGCAGTGACTCTTATGTTGCGGGGGGCTCCTCTGGGGCCAACGTCCTGACTTTC.